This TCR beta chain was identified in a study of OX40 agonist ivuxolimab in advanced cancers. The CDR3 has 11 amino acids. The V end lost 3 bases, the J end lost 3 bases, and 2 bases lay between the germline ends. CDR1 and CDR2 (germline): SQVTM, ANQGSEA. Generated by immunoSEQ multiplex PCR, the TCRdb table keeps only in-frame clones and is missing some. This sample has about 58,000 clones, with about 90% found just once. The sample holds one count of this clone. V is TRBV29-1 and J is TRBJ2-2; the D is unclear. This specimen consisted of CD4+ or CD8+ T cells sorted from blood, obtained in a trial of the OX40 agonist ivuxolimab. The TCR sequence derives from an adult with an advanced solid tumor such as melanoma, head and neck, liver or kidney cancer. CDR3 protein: CSVEDTGELFF. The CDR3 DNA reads TGCAGCGTTGAGGACACCGGGGAGCTGTTTTTT.